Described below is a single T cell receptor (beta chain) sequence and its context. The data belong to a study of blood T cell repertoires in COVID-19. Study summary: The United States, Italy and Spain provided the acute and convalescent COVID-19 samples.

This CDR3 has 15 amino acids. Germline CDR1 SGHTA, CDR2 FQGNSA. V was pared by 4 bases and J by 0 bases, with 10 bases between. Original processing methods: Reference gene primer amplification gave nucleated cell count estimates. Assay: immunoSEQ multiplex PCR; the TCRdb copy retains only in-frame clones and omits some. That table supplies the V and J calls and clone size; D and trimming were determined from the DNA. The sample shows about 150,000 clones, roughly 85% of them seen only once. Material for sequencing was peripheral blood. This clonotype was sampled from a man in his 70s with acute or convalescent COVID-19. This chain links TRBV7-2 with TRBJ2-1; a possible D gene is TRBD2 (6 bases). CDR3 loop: CASSSLASSYNEQFF. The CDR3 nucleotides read TGTGCCAGCAGCTCGCTAGCGAGCTCCTACAATGAGCAGTTCTTC.